Below are 19 T cell receptor beta chains sequenced from a single sample in a study of T cell responses to AZD1222 COVID-19 vaccine. Profiled with immunoSEQ multiplex PCR; TCRdb holds only in-frame clones, not every one. The sample lists 120,000 or so clones, 70% to 90% occurring once. The sample in question was peripheral blood, obtained on day 0 of AZD1222 vaccination. The receptors derive from an adult in good health.

This clone was found once. This sequence joins TRBV28 and TRBJ1-6; D unclear. Germline CDR1 is MDHEN and CDR2 is SYDVKM. The CDR3 contains 11 residues. Trimming shortened V by 6 bases and J by 14 bases, and 11 bases separated the two germline ends. Here the CDR3 reads CASSTSRALHF. CDR3 DNA sequence: TGTGCCAGCAGCACCTCACGGGCCCTCCACTTT.

V gene TRBV28 combines with J gene TRBJ1-6, with D perhaps matching TRBD1 (6 bases). Germline V CDR1 and CDR2: MDHEN, SYDVKM. The CDR3 length is 17 residues. The V end lost 5 bases, the J end lost 0 bases, and 14 bases lay between the germline ends. The CDR3 sequence is CASSPDRLSSYNSPLHF. CDR3 in DNA: TGTGCCAGCAGTCCGGACAGACTAAGCTCCTATAATTCACCCCTCCACTTT.

The V gene is TRBV11-2, the J gene TRBJ2-1; D is unresolved. Trimming removed 1 base at V and 6 bases at J, with 7 bases between. Germline V gene lookup returns CDR1 SGHAT and CDR2 FQNNGV. The CDR3 contains 13 residues. In DNA, the CDR3 is TGTGCCAGCAGCTTAGCGCCGTTCAATGAGCAGTTCTTC. Translating gives CASSLAPFNEQFF.

This clone was recorded only once. V usage is TRBV29-1 and J usage is TRBJ1-3, with a tentative D call TRBD1 (5 bases). CDR3 length: 13 amino acids. Germline CDR1 reads SQVTM; CDR2 reads ANQGSEA. With 6 bases removed from V and 0 bases from J, the gap between germline ends came to 9 bases. The CDR3 sequence: CSVRTNSGNTIYF. DNA for the CDR3: TGCAGCGTGAGGACAAACTCTGGAAACACCATATATTTT.

The rearrangement uses TRBV12-5 and TRBJ1-5, with 7 bases aligning to TRBD1. After removal of 0 bases from V and 5 bases from J, the junction contained 10 bases not matched to a gene. This CDR3 contains 17 residues. Germline V gene data show CDR1 as LGHNT and CDR2 as FRNRAP. CDR3 coding DNA: TGTGCTAGTGGTTTGGTACTAGGAGGGGGCGGTTATCAGCCCCAGCATTTT. Protein: CASGLVLGGGGYQPQHF.

This clone was found a few times. The rearrangement links TRBV4-3 to TRBJ2-6; 8 bases are shared with TRBD1. V lost 0 bases, J lost 1 base, and 14 bases stayed unmatched. CDR3 size: 21 residues. The germline CDR1 and CDR2 sequences are LGHNA and YSLEER. CDR3 in amino acids: CASSQEAITGGRRSGANVLTF. In DNA form, the CDR3 reads TGCGCCAGCAGCCAAGAGGCGATTACAGGGGGTCGTAGGTCTGGGGCCAACGTCCTGACTTTC.

J is TRBJ2-3 and V is TRBV5-4; 8 nucleotides match TRBD2. The trim removed 3 bases at V and 2 bases at J, leaving 8 bases unmatched. CDR1 and CDR2 (germline): SGHNT, YYREEE (reference sequence). This CDR3 is 16 amino acids long. The DNA of the CDR3 is TGTGCCAGCAGCTGGCGGGGTAGCGGGGTCACAGATACGCAGTATTTT. Amino acids: CASSWRGSGVTDTQYF.

The chain couples TRBV18 to TRBJ2-3; 11 bases agree with TRBD2. J was trimmed by 1 base and V by 6 bases; bases with no gene match: 12. Germline values: CDR1 KGHSH, CDR2 LQKENI. The CDR3 loop spans 18 amino acids. The CDR3 spells CASSLVVAGGQGTDTQYF. The CDR3 DNA reads TGTGCCAGCTCCCTCGTGGTAGCGGGGGGGCAAGGCACAGATACGCAGTATTTT.

The rearrangement uses TRBV19 and TRBJ2-3; 8 positions agree with TRBD2. The CDR3 is made up of 15 amino acids. From germline, CDR1 is LNHDA and CDR2 SQIVND (reference sequence). V dropped 7 bases and J dropped 2; count of bases not matched to a gene: 8. The CDR3 reads CASKERGPSTDTQYF. CDR3 coding DNA: TGTGCCAGTAAGGAGCGGGGGCCCTCCACAGATACGCAGTATTTT.

The chain combines TRBV5-1 with TRBJ1-6; D gene ambiguous. Germline V gene lookup returns CDR1 SGHRS and CDR2 YFSETQ. Trimming cost V 1 base and J 4 bases, with 12 bases left between them. CDR3 length equals 16 residues. CDR3 sequence (DNA): TGCGCCAGCAGCTTGAGTCTCGGGGATTATAATTCACCCCTCCACTTT. Protein sequence: CASSLSLGDYNSPLHF.

The V call is TRBV19, the J call TRBJ1-1, with a tentative D call TRBD1 (6 bases). The germline CDR1 and CDR2 sequences are LNHDA and SQIVND (reference sequence). This CDR3 has 15 amino acids. Trimming took off 4 bases at V and 5 bases at J, with 17 bases between the two ends. Here the CDR3 reads CASSKRKQGETEAFF. The CDR3 DNA sequence: TGTGCCAGTAGTAAACGAAAACAGGGTGAAACTGAAGCTTTCTTT.

The genes are TRBV4-2 and TRBJ1-2; D may be TRBD1 (5 bases). CDR1 is LGHNA, CDR2 YNFKEQ, per germline. V shed 1 base and J shed 5 bases, with 11 bases lying between them. The CDR3 has 14 amino acids. CDR3 in DNA: TGTGCCAGCAGCCAAGCGACGACAGAATATGGCTACACCTTC. As protein: CASSQATTEYGYTF.

The chain is built from TRBV6-5 and TRBJ2-2, with D perhaps matching TRBD1 (6 bases). The V gene's germline CDR1 is MNHEY and CDR2 SVGAGI. This CDR3 comprises 15 residues. V was shortened by 5 bases and J by 2 bases, with 12 bases between the two germline ends. In DNA, the CDR3 is TGTGCCAGCAGTACCGAACAGGGTAACACCGGGGAGCTGTTTTTT. It codes for CASSTEQGNTGELFF.

The chain recombines TRBV11-3 with TRBJ2-2, with TRBD1 as a possible D gene (7 bases). This CDR3 is built from 15 residues. V gave up 4 bases and J gave up 6 bases, with 15 bases separating them. Per germline, CDR1 SGHNT and CDR2 YENEEA. The CDR3: CASSYGGGVAGELFF. DNA for the CDR3: TGTGCCAGCAGCTACGGAGGGGGCGTCGCCGGGGAGCTGTTTTTT.

The genes are TRBV5-1 and TRBJ1-5; 11 nucleotides match TRBD1. The CDR3 covers 13 residues. Germline CDR1 and CDR2: SGHRS and YFSETQ. The trim removed 4 bases at V and 8 bases at J, leaving 2 bases unmatched. The CDR3 loop is CASSRGQGEPQHF. CDR3 nucleotides: TGCGCCAGCAGCCGGGGACAGGGGGAGCCCCAGCATTTT.

The chain uses TRBV28 and TRBJ2-2; TRBD1 aligns across 7 bases. This CDR3 contains 15 residues. In germline, CDR1 is MDHEN, CDR2 SYDVKM. V shed 8 bases and J 3 bases; nucleotides not matched to a gene: 9. This chain's CDR3 is CASGEGTVHTGELFF. The DNA for the CDR3 is TGTGCCAGCGGAGAGGGGACAGTTCACACCGGGGAGCTGTTTTTT.

The chain links TRBV5-1 to TRBJ2-7; 7 positions agree with TRBD2. Germline values: CDR1 SGHRS, CDR2 YFSETQ. The CDR3 spans 16 residues. Trimming at V came to 4 bases and at J to 1 base, leaving 11 bases not matched to a gene. The CDR3 DNA sequence: TGCGCCAGCAGCCAAACAAGCGGGGCTAAATCCTACGAGCAGTACTTC. This gives the protein CASSQTSGAKSYEQYF.

The chain joins TRBV28 to TRBJ2-5, with TRBD1 matching 9 bases. Germline CDR1 reads MDHEN; CDR2 reads SYDVKM. The trim removed 6 bases at V and 5 bases at J, leaving 4 bases unmatched. The CDR3 spans 13 residues. The CDR3 loop is CASRDRGRETQYF. CDR3 sequence (DNA): TGTGCCAGCAGGGACAGGGGTCGGGAGACCCAGTACTTC.

This clone has only one observation. This chain joins TRBV3-1 (or the pseudogene TRBV3-2) and TRBJ2-1; TRBD1 might be the D (6 bases). V was cut by 5 bases and J by 10 bases, with 15 bases left in between. This CDR3 is built from 13 residues. Germline CDR1 is LGHDT and CDR2 is YNNKEL (reference sequence). The CDR3 coding sequence is TGTGCCAGCAGCTCACAGGGAATCAACGAGCAGTTCTTC. Translated, it gives CASSSQGINEQFF.